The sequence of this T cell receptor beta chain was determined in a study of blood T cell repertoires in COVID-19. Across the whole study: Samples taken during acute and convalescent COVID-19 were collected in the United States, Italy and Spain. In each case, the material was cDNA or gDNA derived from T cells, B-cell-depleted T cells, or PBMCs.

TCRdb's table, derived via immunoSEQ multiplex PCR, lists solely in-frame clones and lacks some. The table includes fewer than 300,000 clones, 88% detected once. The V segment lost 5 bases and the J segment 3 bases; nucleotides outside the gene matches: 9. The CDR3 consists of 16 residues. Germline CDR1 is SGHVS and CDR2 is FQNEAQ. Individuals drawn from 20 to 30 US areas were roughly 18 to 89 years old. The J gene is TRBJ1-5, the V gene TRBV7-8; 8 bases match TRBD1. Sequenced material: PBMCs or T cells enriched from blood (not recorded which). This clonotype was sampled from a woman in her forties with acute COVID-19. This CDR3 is CASSPKRTGLNQPQHF. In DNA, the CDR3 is TGTGCCAGCAGCCCGAAACGGACAGGGCTCAATCAGCCCCAGCATTTT.